These 18 T cell receptor beta chains were all obtained from the same sample, sequenced in a study of OX40 agonist ivuxolimab in advanced cancers. The table came from immunoSEQ multiplex PCR; TCRdb's copy has only in-frame clones and leaves some out. The sample records about 69,000 clones, roughly 90% being singletons. The material sequenced was CD4+ or CD8+ T cells sorted from blood, taken in a trial of the OX40 agonist ivuxolimab. The source of these receptors is an adult with an advanced solid tumor such as melanoma, head and neck, liver or kidney cancer.

V gene TRBV5-1 combines with J gene TRBJ1-4; 8 bases map to TRBD1. V was pared by 0 bases and J by 0 bases, with 1 base of the junction left unmatched. Per germline, CDR1 SGHRS and CDR2 YFSETQ. The CDR3 loop spans 16 amino acids. Here the CDR3 reads CASSLGQGPTNEKLFF. CDR3 nucleotides: TGCGCCAGCAGCTTGGGACAGGGGCCAACTAATGAAAAACTGTTTTTT.

V is TRBV5-1 and J is TRBJ2-7; 10 nucleotides align to TRBD1. This CDR3 is built from 14 residues. Per the germline V gene, CDR1 is SGHRS and CDR2 is YFSETQ. The ends lost 4 bases at V and 6 bases at J; junction bases unmatched: 7. CDR3 nucleotide sequence: TGCGCCAGCAGCCCTCGACAGGGGGCGGGCGAGCAGTACTTC. It codes for CASSPRQGAGEQYF.

The CDR3 DNA reads TGTGCCAGCAGCTTGGGGTTCAGCACAGATACGCAGTATTTT. This translates into CASSLGFSTDTQYF. The chain carries TRBV5-6 and TRBJ2-3; the D is unclear. There are 14 residues in the CDR3. Germline assignment: CDR1 SGHDT and CDR2 YYEEEE. Trimming left V 0 bases short and J 0 bases short, with 5 bases between.

This clone was seen once. The genes are TRBV5-1 and TRBJ2-1; 8 bases align to TRBD1. V lost 5 bases to trimming and J lost 7 bases; unmatched junction nucleotides: 8. Germline CDR1 and CDR2: SGHRS and YFSETQ. The CDR3 extends over 14 amino acids. The CDR3 protein is CASRIRDRTNEQFF. CDR3 DNA: TGCGCCAGCAGAATCCGGGACAGGACTAATGAGCAGTTCTTC.

The chain uses TRBV28 and TRBJ1-3; the match to TRBD1 covers 7 bases. The CDR3 has 14 residues. V gave up 2 bases and J gave up 5 bases; unmatched junction bases: 3. CDR1 and CDR2 (germline): MDHEN, SYDVKM. The CDR3 DNA reads TGTGCCAGCAGTTTAACGGGACAGCGAAACACCATATATTTT. Residues: CASSLTGQRNTIYF.

The V gene is TRBV9, the J gene TRBJ2-1; 11 bases are a match to TRBD2. The trim removed 4 bases at V and 7 bases at J, leaving 4 bases unmatched. The CDR3 contains 14 residues. The germline V gene encodes CDR1 SGDLS and CDR2 YYNGEE. The CDR3 sequence is CASSPRTSGNEQFF. The CDR3 nucleotides read TGTGCCAGCAGCCCTAGGACTAGCGGGAATGAGCAGTTCTTC.

The chain joins TRBV25-1 to TRBJ1-2; 10 bases agree with TRBD1. Trimming cost V 5 bases and J 3 bases; bases outside gene matches: 6. Looked up from germline, CDR1 is MGHDK and CDR2 is SYGVNS. The CDR3 has 15 amino acids. As DNA, the CDR3 is TGTGCCAGCAGTAAACCGGGACAGGGGTACTATGGCTACACCTTC. It specifies CASSKPGQGYYGYTF.

In the case of this clone: Other DNA sequences in the sample encode the same CDR3. V is TRBV19 and J is TRBJ1-1; no firm D call. The CDR3 totals 14 residues. V dropped 3 bases and J dropped 2 bases, with 10 bases sitting between them. Germline V gene sequence: CDR1 LNHDA, CDR2 SQIVND (reference sequence). The DNA for the CDR3 is TGTGCCAGTAGTATCGAGGGCTTAAACACTGAAGCTTTCTTT. It encodes CASSIEGLNTEAFF.

The J gene is TRBJ1-1, the V gene TRBV2; D may be TRBD1 (5 bases). CDR1 and CDR2 from the germline V gene are SNHLY and FYNNEI. The CDR3 sequence is 13 residues long. Trimming took off 6 bases at V and 5 bases at J, with 13 bases between the two ends. This chain's CDR3 is CASRSRGSTEAFF. CDR3 nucleotide sequence: TGTGCCAGCAGATCAAGGGGATCTACTGAAGCTTTCTTT.

This sequence joins TRBV18 and TRBJ2-1, with D unclear. The length of the CDR3 is 14 residues. V lost 2 bases to trimming and J lost 8 bases, with 13 bases between them. Looked up from germline, CDR1 is KGHSH and CDR2 is LQKENI. CDR3 in amino acids: CASSPFGSTDEQFF. CDR3 nucleotides: TGTGCCAGCTCACCATTCGGGTCTACGGATGAGCAGTTCTTC.

The V and J genes are TRBV11-2 and TRBJ2-1; D unclear. CDR1 is SGHAT and CDR2 is FQNNGV in the germline V gene. Trimming cost V 8 bases and J 3 bases, with 17 bases left between them. The length of the CDR3 is 15 residues. DNA of the CDR3: TGTGCCAGCTTACCTCAATCGGGCGACTACAATGAGCAGTTCTTC. Translation gives CASLPQSGDYNEQFF.

The chain uses TRBV2 and TRBJ1-1; TRBD1 matches at 7 bases. The J segment lost 0 bases and the V segment lost 8 bases, leaving 3 bases of the junction unmatched. Germline CDR1 is SNHLY and CDR2 is FYNNEI. The CDR3 is 13 amino acids. The CDR3 loop reads CASRGQMNTEAFF. DNA of the CDR3: TGTGCCAGCCGGGGACAGATGAACACTGAAGCTTTCTTT. Full variable domain (outside the CDR3, taken from reference TRBV2 and TRBJ1-1): EPEVTQTPSHQVTQMGQEVILRCVPISNHLYFYWYRQILGQKVEFLVSFYNNEISEKSEIFDDQFSVERPDGSNFTLKIRSTKLEDSAMYFCASRGQMNTEAFFGQGTRLTVV.

CDR3 protein: CASSYRSRGPGEQYF. CDR3 DNA sequence: TGTGCCAGTTCTTATCGCTCCAGGGGGCCAGGGGAGCAGTACTTC. The V call is TRBV27, the J call TRBJ2-7; 8 bases line up with TRBD1. V lost 9 bases to trimming and J lost 7 bases; unmatched junction nucleotides: 17. Per the germline V gene, CDR1 is MNHEY and CDR2 is SMNVEV (reference sequence). This CDR3 is built from 15 residues.

The V gene is TRBV27, the J gene TRBJ1-2; 9 bases map to TRBD1. With 6 bases clipped from V and 1 base from J, the junction kept 12 bases outside the gene matches. The CDR3 contains 17 residues. Per the germline V gene, CDR1 is MNHEY and CDR2 is SMNVEV (reference sequence). CDR3 sequence (DNA): TGTGCCAGCAGGCGTTACGTCGGGACAGGGTTTAACTATGGCTACACCTTC. This encodes CASRRYVGTGFNYGYTF.

The rearrangement links TRBV5-1 to TRBJ1-2; 7 nucleotides line up with TRBD1. The CDR3 has 14 amino acids. The V gene end was trimmed by 4 bases and the J gene end by 1 base; junction bases not matched to a gene: 4. Per germline, CDR1 SGHRS and CDR2 YFSETQ. The CDR3 protein is CASSTTGLNYGYTF. CDR3 coding DNA: TGCGCCAGCAGCACGACAGGGCTTAACTATGGCTACACCTTC. Looking up the rest from reference TRBV5-1 and TRBJ1-2 gives the full variable domain: KAGVTQTPRYLIKTRGQQVTLSCSPISGHRSVSWYQQTPGQGLQFLFEYFSETQRNKGNFPGRFSGRQFSNSRSEMNVSTLELGDSALYLCASSTTGLNYGYTFGSGTRLTVV.

The table lists this clone with a few counts. An end of the junction differs from the germline gene, which may be a read error. The chain is built from TRBV28 and TRBJ1-1; tentatively, D is TRBD1 (6 bases). The CDR3 runs to 12 residues. The V gene's germline CDR1 is MDHEN and CDR2 SYDVKM. The CDR3 sequence is CASSRDPFERGF. For the CDR3, the DNA is TGTGCCAGCAGTAGGGACCCGTTTGAGAGGGGGTTT.

V and J are TRBV15 and TRBJ1-1; D possibly corresponds to TRBD1 (5 bases). Germline assignment: CDR1 LNHNV and CDR2 YYDKDF (reference sequence). V lost 0 bases and J lost 4, with 9 bases in between. The CDR3 is 14 amino acids. For the CDR3, the DNA is TGTGCCACCAGCAGAGAACGGGGCCTCACTGAAGCTTTCTTT. Protein product: CATSRERGLTEAFF.

This clone was recorded only once. This chain links TRBV29-1 with TRBJ1-4; 8 positions match TRBD1. Germline loops: CDR1 SQVTM, CDR2 ANQGSEA. The CDR3 is made up of 15 amino acids. With 5 bases clipped from V and 7 bases from J, the junction kept 12 bases outside the gene matches. The CDR3, as DNA: TGCAGCGTTATGAGAACCGGACAGGGTGCTGAAAAACTGTTTTTT. Translated, it gives CSVMRTGQGAEKLFF.